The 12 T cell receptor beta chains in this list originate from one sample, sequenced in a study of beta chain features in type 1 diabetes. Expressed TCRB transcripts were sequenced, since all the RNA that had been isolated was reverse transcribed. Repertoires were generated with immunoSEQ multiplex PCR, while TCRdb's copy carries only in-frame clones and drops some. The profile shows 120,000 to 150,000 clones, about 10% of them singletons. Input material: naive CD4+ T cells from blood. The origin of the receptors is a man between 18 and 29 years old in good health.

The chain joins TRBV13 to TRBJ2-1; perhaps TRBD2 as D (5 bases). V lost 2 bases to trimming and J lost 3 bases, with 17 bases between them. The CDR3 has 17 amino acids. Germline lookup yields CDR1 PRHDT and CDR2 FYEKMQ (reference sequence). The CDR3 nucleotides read TGTGCCAGCAGCTTATACTCTGCGGGTTTCCACTACAATGAGCAGTTCTTC. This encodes CASSLYSAGFHYNEQFF.

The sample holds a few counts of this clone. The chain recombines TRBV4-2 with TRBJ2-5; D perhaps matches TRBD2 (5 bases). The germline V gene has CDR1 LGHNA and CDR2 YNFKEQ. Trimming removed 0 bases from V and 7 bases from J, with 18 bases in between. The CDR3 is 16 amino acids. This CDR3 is CASSQESPSSARTQYF. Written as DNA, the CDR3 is TGTGCCAGCAGCCAAGAGAGTCCTAGCTCCGCACGGACCCAGTACTTC.

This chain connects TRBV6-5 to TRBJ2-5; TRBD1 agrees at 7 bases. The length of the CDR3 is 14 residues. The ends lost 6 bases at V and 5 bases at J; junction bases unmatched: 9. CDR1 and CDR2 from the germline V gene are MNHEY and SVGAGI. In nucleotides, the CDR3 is TGTGCCAGCAGACCCTCGACAGGGACCGAGACCCAGTACTTC. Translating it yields CASRPSTGTETQYF.

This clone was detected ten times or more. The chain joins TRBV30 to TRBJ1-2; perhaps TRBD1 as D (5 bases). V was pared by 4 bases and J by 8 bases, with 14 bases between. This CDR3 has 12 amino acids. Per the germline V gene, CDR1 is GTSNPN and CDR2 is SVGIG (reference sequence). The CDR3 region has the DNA TGTGCCTGGAATTCAGGGTTCCGCGGCTACACCTTC. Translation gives CAWNSGFRGYTF.

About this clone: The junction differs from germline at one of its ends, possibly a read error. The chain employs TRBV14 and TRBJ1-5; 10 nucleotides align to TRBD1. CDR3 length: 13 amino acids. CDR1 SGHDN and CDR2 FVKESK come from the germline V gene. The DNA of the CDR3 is TGTGCCAGGACCGGGACAGGGGCATTTACCCTAACTTTT. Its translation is CARTGTGAFTLTF.

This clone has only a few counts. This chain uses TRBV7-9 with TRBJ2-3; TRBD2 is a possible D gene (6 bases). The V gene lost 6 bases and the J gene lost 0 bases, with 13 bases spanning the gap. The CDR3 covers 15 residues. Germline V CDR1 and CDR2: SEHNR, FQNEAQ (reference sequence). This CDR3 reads CASSSRGYSTDTQYF. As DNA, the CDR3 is TGTGCCAGCAGTTCTCGGGGGTATAGCACAGATACGCAGTATTTT.

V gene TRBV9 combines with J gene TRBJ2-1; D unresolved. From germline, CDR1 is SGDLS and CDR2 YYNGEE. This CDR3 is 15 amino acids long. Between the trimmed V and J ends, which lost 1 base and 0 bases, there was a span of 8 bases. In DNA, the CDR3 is TGTGCCAGCAGCGTATCCGAGAGCTCCTACAATGAGCAGTTCTTC. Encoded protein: CASSVSESSYNEQFF. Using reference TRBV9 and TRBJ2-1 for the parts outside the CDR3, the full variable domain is DSGVTQTPKHLITATGQRVTLRCSPRSGDLSVYWYQQSLDQGLQFLIQYYNGEERAKGNILERFSAQQFPDLHSELNLSSLELGDSALYFCASSVSESSYNEQFFGPGTRLTVL.

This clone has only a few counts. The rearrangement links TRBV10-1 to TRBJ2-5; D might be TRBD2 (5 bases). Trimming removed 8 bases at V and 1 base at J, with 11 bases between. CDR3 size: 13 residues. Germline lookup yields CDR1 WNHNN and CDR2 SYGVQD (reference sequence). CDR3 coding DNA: TGCGCCAGCGGAGGACTGTCCCAAGAGACCCAGTACTTC. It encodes CASGGLSQETQYF.

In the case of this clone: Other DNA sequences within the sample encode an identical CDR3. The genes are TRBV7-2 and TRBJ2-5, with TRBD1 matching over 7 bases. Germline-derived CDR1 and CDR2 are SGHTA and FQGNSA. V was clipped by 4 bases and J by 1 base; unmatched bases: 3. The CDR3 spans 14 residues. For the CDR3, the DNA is TGTGCCAGCAGCTCGACAGGGACCCAAGAGACCCAGTACTTC. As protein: CASSSTGTQETQYF.

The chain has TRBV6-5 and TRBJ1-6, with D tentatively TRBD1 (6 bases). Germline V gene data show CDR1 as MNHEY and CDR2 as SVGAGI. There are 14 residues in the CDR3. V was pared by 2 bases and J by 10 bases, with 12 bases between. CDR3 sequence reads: CASSYRGAGSPLHF. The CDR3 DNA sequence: TGTGCCAGCAGTTACCGGGGGGCTGGCTCACCCCTCCACTTT.

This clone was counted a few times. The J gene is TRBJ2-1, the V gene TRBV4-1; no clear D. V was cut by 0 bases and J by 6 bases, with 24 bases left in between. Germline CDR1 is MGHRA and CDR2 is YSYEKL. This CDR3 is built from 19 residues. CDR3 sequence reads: CASSQENRPRYVPSNEQFF. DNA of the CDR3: TGCGCCAGCAGCCAAGAAAACCGACCTAGGTACGTGCCGTCCAATGAGCAGTTCTTC.

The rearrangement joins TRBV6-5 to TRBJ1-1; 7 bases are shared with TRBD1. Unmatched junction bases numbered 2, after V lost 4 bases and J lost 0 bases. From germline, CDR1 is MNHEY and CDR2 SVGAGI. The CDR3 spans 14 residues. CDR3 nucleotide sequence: TGTGCCAGCAGTTCAGGACAGGTGAACACTGAAGCTTTCTTT. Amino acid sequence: CASSSGQVNTEAFF.